This T cell receptor beta chain comes out of a study of blood T cell repertoires in COVID-19. Study summary: COVID-19 samples from acute and convalescent phases originated in the United States, Italy and Spain. The analysed material was cDNA or gDNA that came from T cells, B-cell-depleted T cells, or PBMCs.

While infection was still active, Seattle patients were enrolled and then followed longitudinally. CDR3 length: 16 amino acids. Germline-derived CDR1 and CDR2 are SGDLS and YYNGEE. The J segment lost 2 bases and the V segment lost 1 base, leaving 7 bases of the junction unmatched. Per the authors' pipeline: Cell counts per sample came from amplifying reference gene primers. Repertoires were generated with immunoSEQ multiplex PCR, while TCRdb's copy carries only in-frame clones and drops some. The V and J calls and clone size come from that table; D and trimming were worked out from the DNA. The table lists over 150,000 clones, approximately 88% of them singletons.

Sequenced: peripheral blood. This receptor was taken from a woman aged 40 to 50 with COVID-19, enrolled during active disease. J is TRBJ2-3 and V is TRBV9, with 7 bases matching TRBD1. This CDR3 is CASSVSPTGLTDTQYF. The CDR3, as DNA: TGTGCCAGCAGCGTATCACCGACAGGGCTCACAGATACGCAGTATTTT.